This T cell receptor (beta chain) emerged from a study of T cells after yellow fever vaccination. Study at large: The fractions with low cell numbers were processed using SMART-Seq v4 Ultra Low Input.

The CDR3 sequence is 15 residues long. The junction had 4 bases not matched to a gene; V was cut back by 0 bases and J by 3 bases. The germline gives CDR1 SEHNR, CDR2 FQNEAQ (reference sequence). About this clonotype: The antigen remains unidentified.

The TCR cDNA carried a universal primer site and UMIs from 5'RACE template switching. From the 5' RACE reads, TCRdb called clonotypes with MiXCR, one entry per CDR3 protein. The repertoire holds 150,000 to 200,000 distinct CDR3 sequences, with roughly 8.8% as singletons. The study, taken as a whole, reports: The study noted that FACS-sorted repertoires could contain abundant clonotypes contaminating from the bulk population. The secondary response peaked faster, at day 5 versus 15, but was weaker.

This sequence was found in a young man who received the YFV17D yellow fever vaccine. The V call is TRBV7-9, the J call TRBJ1-1, with 7 bases identical to TRBD1. The source material was CD8+ T cells sorted from PBMCs, sampled 45 days after the yellow fever booster vaccination. CDR3 protein: CASSLAFTGDTEAFF. The DNA for the CDR3 is TGTGCCAGCAGCTTAGCTTTTACAGGGGACACTGAAGCTTTCTTT.